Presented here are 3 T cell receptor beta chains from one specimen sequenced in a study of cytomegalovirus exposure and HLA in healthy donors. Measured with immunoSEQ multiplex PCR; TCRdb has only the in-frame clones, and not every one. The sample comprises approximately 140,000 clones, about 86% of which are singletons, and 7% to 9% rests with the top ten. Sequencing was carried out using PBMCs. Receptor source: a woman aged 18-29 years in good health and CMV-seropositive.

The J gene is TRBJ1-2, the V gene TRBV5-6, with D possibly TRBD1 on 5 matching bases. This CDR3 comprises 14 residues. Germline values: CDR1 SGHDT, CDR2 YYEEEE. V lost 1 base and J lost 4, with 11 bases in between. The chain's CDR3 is CASSLQGSAYGYTF. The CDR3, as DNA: TGTGCCAGCAGCTTGCAGGGTAGTGCCTATGGCTACACCTTC.

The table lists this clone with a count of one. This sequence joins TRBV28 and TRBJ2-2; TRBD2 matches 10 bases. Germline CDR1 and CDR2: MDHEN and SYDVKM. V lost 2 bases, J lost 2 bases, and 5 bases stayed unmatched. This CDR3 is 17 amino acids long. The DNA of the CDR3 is TGTGCCAGCAGTTTAAAACTAGCGGGGCTCAACACCGGGGAGCTGTTTTTT. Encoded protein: CASSLKLAGLNTGELFF. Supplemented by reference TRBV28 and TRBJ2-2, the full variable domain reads DVKVTQSSRYLVKRTGEKVFLECVQDMDHENMFWYRQDPGLGLRLIYFSYDVKMKEKGDIPEGYSVSREKKERFSLILESASTNQTSMYLCASSLKLAGLNTGELFFGEGSRLTVL.

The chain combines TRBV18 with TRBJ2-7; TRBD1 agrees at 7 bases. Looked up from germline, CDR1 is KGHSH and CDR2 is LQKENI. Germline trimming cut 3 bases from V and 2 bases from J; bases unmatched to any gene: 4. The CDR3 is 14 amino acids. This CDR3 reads CASSPGTVTYEQYF. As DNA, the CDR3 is TGTGCCAGCTCACCCGGGACAGTCACCTACGAGCAGTACTTC.